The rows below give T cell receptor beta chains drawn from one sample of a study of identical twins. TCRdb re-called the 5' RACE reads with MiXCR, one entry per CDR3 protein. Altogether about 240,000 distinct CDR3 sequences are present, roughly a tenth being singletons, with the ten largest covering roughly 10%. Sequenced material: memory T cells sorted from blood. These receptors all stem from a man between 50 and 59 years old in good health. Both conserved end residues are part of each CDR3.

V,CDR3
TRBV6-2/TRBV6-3,CAGGLAAEETQYF
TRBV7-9,CASSFGLAGRDTQYF
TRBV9,CASSVATGGLAGLTDTQYF
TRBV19,CASSTGQGAAGELFF
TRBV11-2,CASSSKSAYEQYF
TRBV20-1,CSASLETQYF
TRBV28,CASTTSALLYGYTF
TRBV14,CASSQFTGTVLPEQYF
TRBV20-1,CSAGQHGNEQYF
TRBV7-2,CASSLKSQGVYEQYF
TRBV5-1,CASSSGTGATEAFF
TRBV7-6,CASSNGGHYNEQFF
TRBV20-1,CSGSSYNEQFF
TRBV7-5,CISVPEVHPGQGASSGNTIYF
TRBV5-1,CASSNAGGYEQYF
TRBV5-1,CASSLSGGSSYNEQFF
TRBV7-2,CASMGSRTSYEQYF
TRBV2,CASSGAPGNEQFF
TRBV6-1,CASTNRDTYSYNEQFF
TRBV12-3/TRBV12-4,CASRVGLEAFF
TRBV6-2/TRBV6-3,CASSYRPSGGYEQYF
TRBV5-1,CASTSGQGAYEQYF
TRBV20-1,CSARLSGPIPVNTEAFF
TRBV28,CASSYGAGANTGELFF
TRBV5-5,CASSLVTSGGAANEQFF
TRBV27,CASSPDRVRNSPLHF
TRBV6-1,CASKNSGGGNEQFF
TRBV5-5,CASSQTPNTEAFF
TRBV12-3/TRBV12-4,CASRHRGGVITEAFF
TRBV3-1,CASSSHGGDSSYEQYF
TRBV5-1,CASSFVGEETQYF
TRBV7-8,CASSLGRDKKNIQYF
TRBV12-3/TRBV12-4,CASSLDLNYGYTF
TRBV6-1,CASSEHATGDYGYTF
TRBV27,CASAPRAGQSSNQPQHF
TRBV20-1,CSAFEDLAKNIQYF